A selection of T cell receptor beta chains follows, all from one sample in a study of shared clonotypes between healthy human individuals. TCRdb's copy holds only in-frame clones and misses some; the assay was immunoSEQ multiplex PCR. The sample consists of 800,000 to 950,000 clones, approximately 96% of them appearing once. What was sequenced was naive CD8+ T cells sorted from blood. All receptors come from a man aged 25 to 45 in good health. CDR3s leave out the opening cysteine and the closing phenylalanine or tryptophan. The size entry is marked missing in some rows and otherwise reads once, few, many or a size class.

j_gene: TRBJ2-1; abundance: once; len: 13; v_gene: TRBV19; CDR3aa: ASSITSAGVDEQF
j_gene: TRBJ1-2; abundance: .; len: 11; v_gene: TRBV29-1; CDR3aa: SVDYTTSGGYT
j_gene: TRBJ1-2; abundance: .; len: 12; v_gene: TRBV9; CDR3aa: ASSGTGGYYGYT
j_gene: TRBJ2-5; abundance: .; len: 15; v_gene: TRBV28; CDR3aa: ASSSISLLAGGETQY
j_gene: TRBJ2-1; abundance: .; len: 19; v_gene: TRBV7-6; CDR3aa: ASSLRGGGLAGVSSYNEQF
j_gene: TRBJ1-1; abundance: .; len: 11; v_gene: TRBV5-6; CDR3aa: ASSLLGDTEAF
j_gene: TRBJ2-1; abundance: .; len: 13; v_gene: TRBV10-2; CDR3aa: ASSDSWVRGNEQF
j_gene: TRBJ2-2; abundance: .; len: 11; v_gene: TRBV6-5; CDR3aa: ASSYFSGGELF
j_gene: TRBJ2-2; abundance: .; len: 17; v_gene: TRBV7-6; CDR3aa: ASSPRYSLAGTNTGELF
j_gene: TRBJ1-2; abundance: .; len: 12; v_gene: TRBV5-6; CDR3aa: ASSLEGGGYGYT
j_gene: TRBJ2-1; abundance: .; len: 13; v_gene: TRBV10-2; CDR3aa: ASSDLSGRANEQF
j_gene: TRBJ1-1; abundance: .; len: 13; v_gene: TRBV5-6; CDR3aa: ASSLTQGLNTEAF
j_gene: TRBJ2-6; abundance: .; len: 16; v_gene: TRBV28; CDR3aa: ASSTRDRVKAGANVLT
j_gene: TRBJ1-5; abundance: .; len: 10; v_gene: TRBV27; CDR3aa: ASSQGGQPQH
j_gene: TRBJ2-3; abundance: .; len: 14; v_gene: TRBV11-2; CDR3aa: ASSPAPVTPTDTQY
j_gene: TRBJ1-2; abundance: .; len: 13; v_gene: TRBV5-5; CDR3aa: ASSLDRTPSYGYT
j_gene: TRBJ2-1; abundance: few; len: 12; v_gene: TRBV9; CDR3aa: ASSVETGGDEQF
j_gene: TRBJ2-7; abundance: once; len: 12; v_gene: TRBV19; CDR3aa: ASSVRDRDDEQY
j_gene: TRBJ2-7; abundance: .; len: 11; v_gene: TRBV7-2; CDR3aa: ASSLHLLEEQY
j_gene: TRBJ1-3; abundance: .; len: 12; v_gene: TRBV7-6; CDR3aa: ASSPGTVGNTIY
j_gene: TRBJ1-3; abundance: .; len: 14; v_gene: TRBV18; CDR3aa: ASSPDRVPSGNTIY
j_gene: TRBJ2-7; abundance: .; len: 10; v_gene: TRBV5-1; CDR3aa: ASSSDLWEQY
j_gene: TRBJ2-7; abundance: once; len: 15; v_gene: TRBV5-1; CDR3aa: ASSLAGAGNPPYEQY
j_gene: TRBJ2-7; abundance: .; len: 13; v_gene: TRBV7-6; CDR3aa: ASSQSPGGGYEQY
j_gene: TRBJ2-1; abundance: once; len: 17; v_gene: TRBV19; CDR3aa: ASSPGGTSGTSSYNEQF
j_gene: TRBJ1-1; abundance: few; len: 11; v_gene: TRBV7-6; CDR3aa: ASSLGQNTEAF
j_gene: TRBJ2-1; abundance: .; len: 18; v_gene: TRBV21-1; CDR3aa: ASSKNPELAYKRSYNEQF
j_gene: TRBJ2-7; abundance: .; len: 13; v_gene: TRBV11-3; CDR3aa: ASSLGDSSSYEQY
j_gene: TRBJ2-7; abundance: .; len: 13; v_gene: TRBV28; CDR3aa: ASSYDPGSSYEQY
j_gene: TRBJ2-7; abundance: .; len: 15; v_gene: TRBV11-2; CDR3aa: ASSLESTSGSIYEQY
j_gene: TRBJ2-2; abundance: .; len: 13; v_gene: TRBV5-8; CDR3aa: ASSLWPVDTGELF
j_gene: TRBJ2-1; abundance: .; len: 12; v_gene: TRBV10-3; CDR3aa: AISGDGSYNEQF
j_gene: TRBJ2-1; abundance: .; len: 10; v_gene: TRBV5-4; CDR3aa: ASSPGGSEQF
j_gene: TRBJ1-2; abundance: .; len: 11; v_gene: TRBV2; CDR3aa: ASSETVNYGYT
j_gene: TRBJ2-3; abundance: .; len: 9; v_gene: TRBV20-1; CDR3aa: SAYSPDTQY
j_gene: TRBJ1-2; abundance: .; len: 17; v_gene: TRBV5-1; CDR3aa: ASSSLGGRGPSTHYGYT
j_gene: TRBJ1-4; abundance: .; len: 12; v_gene: TRBV9; CDR3aa: ASSVGDPNEKLF
j_gene: TRBJ2-7; abundance: .; len: 8; v_gene: TRBV2; CDR3aa: ASSAYEQY
j_gene: TRBJ2-7; abundance: .; len: 12; v_gene: TRBV6-1; CDR3aa: ASRTRDYTYEQY
j_gene: TRBJ2-1; abundance: .; len: 12; v_gene: TRBV6-5; CDR3aa: ASSIAGPFNEQF
j_gene: TRBJ2-2; abundance: .; len: 12; v_gene: TRBV9; CDR3aa: ASTDRGNTGELF
j_gene: TRBJ2-1; abundance: .; len: 12; v_gene: TRBV30; CDR3aa: AWSKFSSYNEQF
j_gene: TRBJ2-5; abundance: .; len: 10; v_gene: TRBV5-4; CDR3aa: ASSWGQETQY
j_gene: TRBJ1-1; abundance: .; len: 13; v_gene: TRBV11-2; CDR3aa: ASSLDPNRNTEAF
j_gene: TRBJ2-7; abundance: .; len: 11; v_gene: TRBV27; CDR3aa: ASSPSRKNEQY
j_gene: TRBJ2-1; abundance: .; len: 11; v_gene: TRBV7-3; CDR3aa: ASSPVSGNEQF
j_gene: TRBJ2-1; abundance: .; len: 12; v_gene: TRBV27; CDR3aa: ASTAGTGRYEQF
j_gene: TRBJ1-1; abundance: .; len: 12; v_gene: TRBV2; CDR3aa: ASSDKGMNTEAF
j_gene: TRBJ2-1; abundance: .; len: 13; v_gene: TRBV5-4; CDR3aa: ASSPLRDASNEQF
j_gene: TRBJ2-7; abundance: .; len: 13; v_gene: TRBV27; CDR3aa: ASSFGTGGPYEQY
j_gene: TRBJ2-7; abundance: .; len: 12; v_gene: TRBV9; CDR3aa: ASSHGGEAYEQY
j_gene: TRBJ2-7; abundance: once; len: 13; v_gene: TRBV5-1; CDR3aa: ASSDGTVSSYEQY
j_gene: TRBJ2-7; abundance: .; len: 11; v_gene: TRBV7-9; CDR3aa: ASSEDSHYEQY
j_gene: TRBJ2-7; abundance: .; len: 16; v_gene: TRBV7-9; CDR3aa: ASSPKGTSGSRIYEQY
j_gene: TRBJ1-4; abundance: .; len: 15; v_gene: TRBV10-3; CDR3aa: AISESLSRGANEKLF
j_gene: TRBJ2-1; abundance: .; len: 13; v_gene: TRBV9; CDR3aa: ASSESGRVYNEQF
j_gene: TRBJ1-5; abundance: .; len: 21; v_gene: TRBV21-1; CDR3aa: ASSKGGPYLCVGVIDSNQPQH
j_gene: TRBJ1-5; abundance: .; len: 13; v_gene: TRBV28; CDR3aa: ASRQGLYSNQPQH
j_gene: TRBJ2-7; abundance: .; len: 13; v_gene: TRBV7-9; CDR3aa: ASSLGVEWDYEQY